This is a list of T cell receptor beta chains from one sample in a study of blood T cell repertoires in COVID-19. Only in-frame clones appear in the TCRdb table, and some are missing; sequencing was by immunoSEQ multiplex PCR. The repertoire holds approximately 49,000 clones, with around 82% as singletons. The sequencing sample was made of peripheral blood. All receptors derive from a woman aged 60-75 years with acute or convalescent COVID-19. CDR3s leave out the opening cysteine and the closing phenylalanine or tryptophan. Each record gives: CDR3 protein, J gene, V gene.

AWSGLAGENTGELF | TRBJ2-2 | TRBV30
ASSADRGNTEAF | TRBJ1-1 | TRBV5-1
ASSPRLAARVGELF | TRBJ2-2 | TRBV11-2
ASSLTPMGGRVTGELF | TRBJ2-2 | TRBV7-3
ASSPNRVGEKLF | TRBJ1-4 | TRBV5-4
ASKIDRGNSPLH | TRBJ1-6 | TRBV2
ASSLTQGANEKLF | TRBJ1-4 | TRBV7-9
ASSRRGSETQY | TRBJ2-5 | TRBV7-8
ASSFRTGWANTEAF | TRBJ1-1 | TRBV5-1
ASSEWSHTGNTIY | TRBJ1-3 | TRBV6-1
ASSFIQRTSGRARRSSEQF | TRBJ2-1 | TRBV10-2
ASSLGRYQPQH | TRBJ1-5 | TRBV12-3/TRBV12-4
ASLARNTEAF | TRBJ1-1 | TRBV6-6
AISDPGLNTEAF | TRBJ1-1 | TRBV10-3
ASSLGRGINSPLH | TRBJ1-6 | TRBV7-9
ASSFFGGGAGELF | TRBJ2-2 | TRBV27
ASSRGLYYEQY | TRBJ2-7 | TRBV14
SVGHRDRVHEQY | TRBJ2-7 | TRBV29-1
ASSSGGGASSPLH | TRBJ1-6 | TRBV5-1
ASSLRGLATDTQY | TRBJ2-3 | TRBV27
ASSYPSRTTDTQY | TRBJ2-3 | TRBV6-2/TRBV6-3
ASSLSFSGDRVGNSPLH | TRBJ1-6 | TRBV27
ASRGRQVETGEQY | TRBJ2-7 | TRBV2
ASSEQETSTDTQY | TRBJ2-3 | TRBV7-6
SVEPTSGRAH | TRBJ2-5 | TRBV29-1
ASRITTNEKLF | TRBJ1-4 | TRBV12-3/TRBV12-4
ASSKSGDSTGAGYT | TRBJ1-2 | TRBV21-1
ASRGLGAINQPQH | TRBJ1-5 | TRBV27
ASSVLPNTEAF | TRBJ1-1 | TRBV9
ASSLRQGIATNEKLF | TRBJ1-4 | TRBV5-8
ASSRDSYLPQH | TRBJ1-5 | TRBV25-1
ATTELQGARQPQH | TRBJ1-5 | TRBV24-1
ASSLAGGSYEQY | TRBJ2-7 | TRBV28
ASSTGQGVVYGYT | TRBJ1-2 | TRBV28
ASGDSYSNQPQH | TRBJ1-5 | TRBV2
ASSSPGEWQETQY | TRBJ2-5 | TRBV7-8
ASSSVSGDQPQH | TRBJ1-5 | TRBV18
ASGPLGGVAEAF | TRBJ1-1 | TRBV11-2
ASSEQGAGYEQY | TRBJ2-7 | TRBV2
ASSWTGASNQPQH | TRBJ1-5 | TRBV28
ASSYRGTNYGYT | TRBJ1-2 | TRBV6-5
ASSQARGWTQY | TRBJ2-5 | TRBV3-1/TRBV3-2
ASSTGLAGSPETQY | TRBJ2-5 | TRBV21-1
ASRGDRVSNQPQH | TRBJ1-5 | TRBV28
ASSEQGGSYNEQF | TRBJ2-1 | TRBV2
ASSRDSQETQY | TRBJ2-5 | TRBV7-3
ASSGDRGKGLF | TRBJ1-4 | TRBV2
ASSLTSGTYTGELF | TRBJ2-2 | TRBV7-9
ASSQLATDTQY | TRBJ2-3 | TRBV3-1/TRBV3-2
ASSLGQGFYNSPLH | TRBJ1-6 | TRBV7-9
ASSFVLAGGGELF | TRBJ2-2 | TRBV11-1
ASSLSPGQETQY | TRBJ2-5 | TRBV7-8
ASSRGQGIGYT | TRBJ1-2 | TRBV6-5
ASGLEGGNQPQH | TRBJ1-5 | TRBV12-5
ATRAGDRLLSGNTIY | TRBJ1-3 | TRBV15